This T cell receptor (beta chain) was observed in a study of T cell changes during pregnancy in multiple sclerosis. This CDR3 region has 16 residues. CDR1 is MNHEY and CDR2 is SMNVEV in the germline V gene (reference sequence). Trimming pared 5 bases from V and 7 bases from J, leaving 20 bases between. Generated by immunoSEQ multiplex PCR, the TCRdb table keeps only in-frame clones and is missing some. Of roughly 110,000 clones in the sample, roughly 90% were seen once. The receptor comes from a female donor with multiple sclerosis, enrolled in a pregnancy study. This chain connects TRBV27 to TRBJ2-2; a weak D match, TRBD2 (6 bases). The source material was peripheral blood, sampled after pregnancy. Written as DNA, the CDR3 is TGTGCCAGCAGTCCTCGGGGGAGCGCCTTTGACGGGGAGCTGTTTTTT. It codes for CASSPRGSAFDGELFF.